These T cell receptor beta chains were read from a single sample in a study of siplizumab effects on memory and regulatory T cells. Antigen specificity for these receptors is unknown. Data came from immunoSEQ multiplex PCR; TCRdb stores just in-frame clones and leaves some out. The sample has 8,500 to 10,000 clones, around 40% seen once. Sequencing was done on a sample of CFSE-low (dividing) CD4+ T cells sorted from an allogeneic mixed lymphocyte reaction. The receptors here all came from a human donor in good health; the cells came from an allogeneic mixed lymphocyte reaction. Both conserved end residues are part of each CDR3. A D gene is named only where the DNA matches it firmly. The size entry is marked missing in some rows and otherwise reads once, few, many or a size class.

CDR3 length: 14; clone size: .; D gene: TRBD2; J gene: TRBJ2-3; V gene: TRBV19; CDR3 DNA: TGTGCCAGTAGTATCCTAGCGGGGACAGATACGCAGTATTTT; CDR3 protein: CASSILAGTDTQYF
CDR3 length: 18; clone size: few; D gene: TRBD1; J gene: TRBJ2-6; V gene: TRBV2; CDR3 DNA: TGTGCCAGCAGTGATACAGGGGTTGTAAGCTCTGGGGCCAACGTCCTGACTTTC; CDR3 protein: CASSDTGVVSSGANVLTF
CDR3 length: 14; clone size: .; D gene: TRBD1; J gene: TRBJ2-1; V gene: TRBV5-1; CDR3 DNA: TGCGCCAGCAGCTTGCAGACAGGGGACAATGAGCAGTTCTTC; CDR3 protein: CASSLQTGDNEQFF
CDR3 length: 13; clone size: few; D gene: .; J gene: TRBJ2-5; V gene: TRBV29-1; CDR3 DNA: TGCAGCGTTGAAGGGGACGCTGGCGAGACCCAGTACTTC; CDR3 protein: CSVEGDAGETQYF
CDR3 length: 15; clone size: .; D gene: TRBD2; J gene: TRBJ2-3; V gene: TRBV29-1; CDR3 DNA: TGCAGCGTTGGGAGGGGTAGCGGGAGCACAGATACGCAGTATTTT; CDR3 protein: CSVGRGSGSTDTQYF
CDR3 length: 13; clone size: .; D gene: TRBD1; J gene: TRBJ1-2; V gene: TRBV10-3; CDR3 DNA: TGTGCCGTAAACAGGGGGTTGGACTATGGCTACACCTTC; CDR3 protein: CAVNRGLDYGYTF
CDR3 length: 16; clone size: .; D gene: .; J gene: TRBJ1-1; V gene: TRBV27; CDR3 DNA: TGTGCCAGCAGTTTAACCCTGTACGTTATGAACACTGAAGCTTTCTTT; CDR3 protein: CASSLTLYVMNTEAFF
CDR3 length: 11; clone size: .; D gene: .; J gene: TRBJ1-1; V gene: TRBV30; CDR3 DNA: TGTGCCTGGAGTGTACTCACTGAAGCTTTCTTT; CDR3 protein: CAWSVLTEAFF
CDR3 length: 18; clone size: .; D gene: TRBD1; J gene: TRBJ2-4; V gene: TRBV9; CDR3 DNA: TGTGCCAGCAGCGGGGACAGGGGGACTGGGAGACTAAAAAACATTCAGTACTTC; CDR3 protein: CASSGDRGTGRLKNIQYF
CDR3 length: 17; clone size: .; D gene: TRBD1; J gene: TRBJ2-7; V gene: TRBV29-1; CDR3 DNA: TGCAGCATTGAAGACCGGGACAGGGGCGCTAGATTGGGGCGGCAGTACTTC; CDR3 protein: CSIEDRDRGARLGRQYF
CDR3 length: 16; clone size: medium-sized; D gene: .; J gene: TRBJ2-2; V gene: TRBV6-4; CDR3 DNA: TGTGCCAGCAGCCTGATCCTAGCGAGTGGGACCGGGGAGCTGTTTTTT; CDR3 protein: CASSLILASGTGELFF
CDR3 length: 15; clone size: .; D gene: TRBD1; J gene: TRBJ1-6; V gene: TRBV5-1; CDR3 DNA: TGCGCCAGCAGCTTAGGACAGGGCGTAAATTCACCCCTCCACTTT; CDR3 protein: CASSLGQGVNSPLHF
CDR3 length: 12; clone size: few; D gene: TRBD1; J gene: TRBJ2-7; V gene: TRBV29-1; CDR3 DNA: TGCAGCGTTGGGACAGGGGGCTACGAGCAGTACTTC; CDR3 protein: CSVGTGGYEQYF
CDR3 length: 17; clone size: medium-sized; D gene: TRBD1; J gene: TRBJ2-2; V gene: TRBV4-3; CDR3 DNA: TGCGCCAGCAGCCAGCCCCCAGGACAGGGGTACGCCGGGGAGCTGTTTTTT; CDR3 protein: CASSQPPGQGYAGELFF
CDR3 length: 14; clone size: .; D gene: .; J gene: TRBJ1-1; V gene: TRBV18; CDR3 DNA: TGTGCCAGCTCGCTGGGGGGCCGCGGCACTGAAGCTTTCTTT; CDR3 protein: CASSLGGRGTEAFF
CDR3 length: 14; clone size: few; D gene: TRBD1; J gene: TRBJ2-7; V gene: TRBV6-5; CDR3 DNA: TGTGCCAGCGACAAGACAGGGGGCTCCTACGAGCAGTACTTC; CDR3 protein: CASDKTGGSYEQYF
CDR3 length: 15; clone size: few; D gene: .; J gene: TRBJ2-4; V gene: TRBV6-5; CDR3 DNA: TGTGCCAGCAGTTCTAGTCGGTTAGCCAAAAACATTCAGTACTTC; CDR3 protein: CASSSSRLAKNIQYF
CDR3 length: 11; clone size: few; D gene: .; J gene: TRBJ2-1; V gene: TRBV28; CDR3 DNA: TGTGCCAGCAGTTTATACAATGAGCAGTTCTTC; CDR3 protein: CASSLYNEQFF
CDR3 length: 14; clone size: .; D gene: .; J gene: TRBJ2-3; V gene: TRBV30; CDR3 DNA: TGTGCCTCCACAAAAGGGACCCGCACAGATACGCAGTATTTT; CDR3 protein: CASTKGTRTDTQYF
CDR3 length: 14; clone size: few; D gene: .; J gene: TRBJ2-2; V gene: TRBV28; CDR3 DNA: TGTGCCAGCAGTTCCGGCCCCAACACCGGGGAGCTGTTTTTT; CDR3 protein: CASSSGPNTGELFF
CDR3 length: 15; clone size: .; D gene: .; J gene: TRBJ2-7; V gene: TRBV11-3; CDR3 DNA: TGTGCCAGCAGCTTAGGGAGGTGGGACTCCTACGAGCAGTACTTC; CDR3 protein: CASSLGRWDSYEQYF
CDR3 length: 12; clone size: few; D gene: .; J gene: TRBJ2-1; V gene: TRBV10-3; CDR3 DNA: TGTGCCATCAGTGAGTCGAGAAATGAGCAGTTCTTC; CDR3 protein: CAISESRNEQFF
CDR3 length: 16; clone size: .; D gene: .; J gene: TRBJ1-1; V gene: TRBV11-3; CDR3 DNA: TGTGCCAGCAGCTTAGGGGTCTCAGATATGAACACTGAAGCTTTCTTT; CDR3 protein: CASSLGVSDMNTEAFF
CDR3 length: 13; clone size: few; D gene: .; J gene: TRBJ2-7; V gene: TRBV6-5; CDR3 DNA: TGTGCCAGCAGTGAAAGGCTAGCTGCCGAGCAGTACTTC; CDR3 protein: CASSERLAAEQYF
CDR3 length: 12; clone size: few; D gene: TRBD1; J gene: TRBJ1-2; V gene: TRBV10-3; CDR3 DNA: TGTGCCATCAATACAGGGGTAGGGGGCTACACCTTC; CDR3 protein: CAINTGVGGYTF
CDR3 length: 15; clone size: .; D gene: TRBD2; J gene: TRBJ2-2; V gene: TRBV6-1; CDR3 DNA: TGTGCCAGCAGTACCCTAGCGGGAGCTACCGGGGAGCTGTTTTTT; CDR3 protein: CASSTLAGATGELFF
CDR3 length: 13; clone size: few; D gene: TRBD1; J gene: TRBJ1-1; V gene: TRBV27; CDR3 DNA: TGTGCCAGCAGTTACGGACAGGACACTGAAGCTTTCTTT; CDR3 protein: CASSYGQDTEAFF
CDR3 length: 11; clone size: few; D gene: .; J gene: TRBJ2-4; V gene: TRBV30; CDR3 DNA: TGTGCCTGGACAGGGACGAACATTCAGTACTTC; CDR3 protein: CAWTGTNIQYF
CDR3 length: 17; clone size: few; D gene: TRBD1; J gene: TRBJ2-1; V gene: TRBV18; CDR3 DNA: TGTGCCAGCTCACCACTTCCGACAGGGGGAGGGTATGGTGAGCAGTTCTTC; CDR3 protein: CASSPLPTGGGYGEQFF
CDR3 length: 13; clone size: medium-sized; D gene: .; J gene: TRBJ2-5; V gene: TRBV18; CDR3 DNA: TGTGCCAGCTCACCATACAGCCAAGAGACCCAGTACTTC; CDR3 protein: CASSPYSQETQYF
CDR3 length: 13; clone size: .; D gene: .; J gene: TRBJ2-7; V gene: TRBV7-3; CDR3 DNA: TGTGCCAGCAGCCCGGGACGGACATACGAGCAGTACTTC; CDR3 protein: CASSPGRTYEQYF
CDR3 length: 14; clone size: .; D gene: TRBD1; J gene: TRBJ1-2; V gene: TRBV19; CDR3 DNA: TGTGCCAGTAGAGACAGGGTCCCCGCTTATGGCTACACCTTC; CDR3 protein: CASRDRVPAYGYTF
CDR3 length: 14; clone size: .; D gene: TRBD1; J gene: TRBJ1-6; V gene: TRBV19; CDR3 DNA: TGTGCCAGTAGTCTCGACAGGGCAAGCTCACCCCTCCACTTT; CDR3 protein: CASSLDRASSPLHF
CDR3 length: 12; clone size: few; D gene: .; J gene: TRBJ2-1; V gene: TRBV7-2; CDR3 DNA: TGTGCCAGCAGCTTTTTTGCAGGGCATAGGTTCTTC; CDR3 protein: CASSFFAGHRFF
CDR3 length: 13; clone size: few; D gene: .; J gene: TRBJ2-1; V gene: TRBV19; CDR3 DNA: TGTGCCAGTAGCTGGCTAGCCTACAATGAGCAGTTCTTC; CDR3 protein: CASSWLAYNEQFF
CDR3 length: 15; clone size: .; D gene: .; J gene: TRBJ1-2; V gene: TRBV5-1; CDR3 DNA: TGCGCCAGCAGCTTGGGTTTAAGGCCGATCTATGGCTACACCTTC; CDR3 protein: CASSLGLRPIYGYTF
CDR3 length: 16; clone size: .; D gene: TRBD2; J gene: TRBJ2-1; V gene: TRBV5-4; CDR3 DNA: TGTGCCAGCAGCGGGTGGCGGACTAGCGGGGTCGGTGAGCAGTTCTTC; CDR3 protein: CASSGWRTSGVGEQFF